This T cell receptor (beta chain) was documented in a study of shared clonotypes between healthy human individuals. About the study: The cohort comprised a couple of women and a few men. Their ages spanned 18 to 49 years. CD4 naive cells filled three plates per donor, CD4 memory three, CD8 naive two and CD8 memory one.

As defined, naive CD8 cells were CD45RO-negative and positively selected for CCR7, with terminally differentiated effector memory CD45RA+ cells excluded. Libraries were prepared by immunoSEQ multiplex PCR; TCRdb keeps only in-frame clonotypes and omits some of them. Of fewer than 1 million clones listed, 96% are singletons. CDR3 length equals 15 residues. Germline assignment: CDR1 SGHKS and CDR2 YYEKEE (reference sequence). V shed 5 bases, J shed 5 bases, and the junction held 6 bases outside the gene matches. The rearrangement uses TRBV5-5 and TRBJ2-2, with TRBD2 matching 10 bases. Material: naive CD8+ T cells sorted from blood. This receptor was taken from a man aged 25-40 years in good health. CDR3 DNA: TGTGCCAGCAGTGTAGCGGGAGGAAGTACCGGGGAGCTGTTTTTT. Protein sequence: CASSVAGGSTGELFF. The full variable domain, rest sourced from reference TRBV5-5 and TRBJ2-2, is DAGVTQSPTHLIKTRGQQVTLRCSPISGHKSVSWYQQVLGQGPQFIFQYYEKEERGRGNFPDRFSARQFPNYSSELNVNALLLGDSALYLCASSVAGGSTGELFFGEGSRLTVL.